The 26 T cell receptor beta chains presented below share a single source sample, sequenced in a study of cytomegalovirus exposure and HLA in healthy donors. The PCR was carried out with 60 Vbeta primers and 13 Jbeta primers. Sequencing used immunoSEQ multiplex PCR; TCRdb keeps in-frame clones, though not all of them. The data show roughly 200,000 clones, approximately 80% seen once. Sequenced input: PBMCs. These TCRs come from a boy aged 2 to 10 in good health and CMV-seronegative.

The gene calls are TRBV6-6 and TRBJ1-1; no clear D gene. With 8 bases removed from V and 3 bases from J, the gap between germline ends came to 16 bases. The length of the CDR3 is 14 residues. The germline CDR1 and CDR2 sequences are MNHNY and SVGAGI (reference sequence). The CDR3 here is CASGPRTLDTEAFF. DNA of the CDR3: TGTGCCAGCGGCCCACGTACCTTGGACACTGAAGCTTTCTTT.

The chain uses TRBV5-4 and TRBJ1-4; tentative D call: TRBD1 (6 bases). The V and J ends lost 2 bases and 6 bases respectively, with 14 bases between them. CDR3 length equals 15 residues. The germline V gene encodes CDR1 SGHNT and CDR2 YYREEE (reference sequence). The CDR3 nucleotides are TGTGCCAGCAGCTTATGGGACAAGGCTGATGAAAAACTGTTTTTT. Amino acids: CASSLWDKADEKLFF. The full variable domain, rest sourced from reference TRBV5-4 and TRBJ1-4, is ETGVTQSPTHLIKTRGQQVTLRCSSQSGHNTVSWYQQALGQGPQFIFQYYREEENGRGNFPPRFSGLQFPNYSSELNVNALELDDSALYLCASSLWDKADEKLFFGSGTQLSVL.

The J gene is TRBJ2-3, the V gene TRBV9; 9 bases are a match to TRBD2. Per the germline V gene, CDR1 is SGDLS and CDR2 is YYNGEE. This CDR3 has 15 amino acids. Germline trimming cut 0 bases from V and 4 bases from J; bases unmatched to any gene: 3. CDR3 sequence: CASSVVAGEADTQYF. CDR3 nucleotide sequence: TGTGCCAGCAGCGTAGTAGCGGGGGAGGCAGATACGCAGTATTTT.

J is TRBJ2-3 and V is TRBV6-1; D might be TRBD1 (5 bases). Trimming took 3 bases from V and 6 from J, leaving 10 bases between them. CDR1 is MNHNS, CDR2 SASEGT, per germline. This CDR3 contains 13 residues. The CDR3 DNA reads TGTGCCAGCAGTGAGACAGTTTCGGATACGCAGTATTTT. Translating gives CASSETVSDTQYF.

The CDR3 loop is CASSPQGEEETQYF. The CDR3 nucleotides are TGTGCCAGCAGCCCACAGGGAGAGGAAGAGACCCAGTACTTC. V and J are TRBV5-8 and TRBJ2-5; a weak D match, TRBD1 (6 bases). This CDR3 has 14 amino acids. Germline CDR1 reads SGHTS; CDR2 reads YDEGEE. V lost 4 bases, J lost 3 bases, and 13 bases lay in between.

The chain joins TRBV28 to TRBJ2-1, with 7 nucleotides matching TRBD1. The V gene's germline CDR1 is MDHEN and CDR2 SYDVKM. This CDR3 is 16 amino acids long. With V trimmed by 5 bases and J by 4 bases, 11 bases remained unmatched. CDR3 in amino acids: CASSGAGTENYNEQFF. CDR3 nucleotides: TGTGCCAGCAGTGGAGCCGGGACAGAAAATTACAATGAGCAGTTCTTC.

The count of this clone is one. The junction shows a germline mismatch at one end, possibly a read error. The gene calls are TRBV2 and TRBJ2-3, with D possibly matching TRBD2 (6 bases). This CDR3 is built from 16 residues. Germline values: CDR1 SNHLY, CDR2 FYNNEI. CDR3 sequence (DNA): TGTGCCAGCAGCATACCGGGACTCCTTCAAGGAGATACGCCGTATTTT. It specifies CASSIPGLLQGDTPYF.

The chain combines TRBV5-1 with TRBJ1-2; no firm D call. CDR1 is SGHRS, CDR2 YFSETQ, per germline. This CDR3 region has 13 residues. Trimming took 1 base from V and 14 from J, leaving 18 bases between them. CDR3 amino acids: CASSLFPAALGTF. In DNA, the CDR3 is TGCGCCAGCAGCTTGTTTCCGGCGGCGCTAGGTACCTTC.

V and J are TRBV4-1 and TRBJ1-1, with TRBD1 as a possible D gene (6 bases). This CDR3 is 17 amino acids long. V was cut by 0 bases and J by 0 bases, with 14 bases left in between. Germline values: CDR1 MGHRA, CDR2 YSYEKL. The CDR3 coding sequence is TGCGCCAGCAGCCAAGAAGGGCAGGGACAAATGAACACTGAAGCTTTCTTT. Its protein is CASSQEGQGQMNTEAFF.

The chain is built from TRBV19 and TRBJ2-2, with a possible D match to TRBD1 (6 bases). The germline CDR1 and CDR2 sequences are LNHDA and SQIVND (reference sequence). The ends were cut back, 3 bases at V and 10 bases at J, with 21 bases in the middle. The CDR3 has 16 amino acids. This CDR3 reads CASSIKRTVSGSELFF. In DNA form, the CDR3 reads TGTGCCAGTAGTATTAAAAGGACAGTGTCAGGGTCGGAGCTGTTTTTT.

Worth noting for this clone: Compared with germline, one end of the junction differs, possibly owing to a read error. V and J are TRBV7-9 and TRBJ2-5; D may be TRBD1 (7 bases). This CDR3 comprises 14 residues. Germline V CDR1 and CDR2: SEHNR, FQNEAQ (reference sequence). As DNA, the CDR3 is TGTTCCAGCAGCTTACCGACAGGGAGGGAGACCCAGTACTTC. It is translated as CSSSLPTGRETQYF. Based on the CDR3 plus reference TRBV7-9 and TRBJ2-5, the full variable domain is DTGVSQNPRHKITKRGQNVTFRCDPISEHNRLYWYRQTLGQGPEFLTYFQNEAQLEKSRLLSDRFSAERPKGSFSTLEIQRTEQGDSAMYLCSSSLPTGRETQYFGPGTRLLVL.

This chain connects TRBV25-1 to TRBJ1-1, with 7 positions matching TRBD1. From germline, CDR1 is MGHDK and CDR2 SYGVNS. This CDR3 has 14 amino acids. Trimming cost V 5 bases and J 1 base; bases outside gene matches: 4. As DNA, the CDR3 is TGTGCCAGCAGTCACGACAGGGCGAACACTGAAGCTTTCTTT. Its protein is CASSHDRANTEAFF.

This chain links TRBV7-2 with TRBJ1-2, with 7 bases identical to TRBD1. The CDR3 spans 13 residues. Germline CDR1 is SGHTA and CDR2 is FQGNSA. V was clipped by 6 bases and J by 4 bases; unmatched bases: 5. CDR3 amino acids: CASSPDRFYGYTF. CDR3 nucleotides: TGTGCCAGCAGTCCGGACAGGTTCTATGGCTACACCTTC. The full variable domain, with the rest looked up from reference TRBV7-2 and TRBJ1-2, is GAGVSQSPSNKVTEKGKDVELRCDPISGHTALYWYRQSLGQGLEFLIYFQGNSAPDKSGLPSDRFSAERTGGSVSTLTIQRTQQEDSAVYLCASSPDRFYGYTFGSGTRLTVV.

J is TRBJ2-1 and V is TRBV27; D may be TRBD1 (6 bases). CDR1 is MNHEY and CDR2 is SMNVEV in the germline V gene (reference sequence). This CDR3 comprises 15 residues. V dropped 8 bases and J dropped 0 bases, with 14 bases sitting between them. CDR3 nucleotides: TGTGCCAGCGCTTTGGGACACGGCTCCTACAATGAGCAGTTCTTC. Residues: CASALGHGSYNEQFF.

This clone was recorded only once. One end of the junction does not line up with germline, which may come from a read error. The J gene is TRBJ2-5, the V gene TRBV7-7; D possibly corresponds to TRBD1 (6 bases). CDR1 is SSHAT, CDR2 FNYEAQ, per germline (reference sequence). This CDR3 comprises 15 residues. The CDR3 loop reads CASSFSAGVQETQYF. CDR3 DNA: TGTGCTAGCAGCTTCAGCGCAGGGGTTCAAGAGACCCAGTACTTC. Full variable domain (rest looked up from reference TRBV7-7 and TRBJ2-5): GAGVSQSPRYKVTKRGQDVTLRCDPISSHATLYWYQQALGQGPEFLTYFNYEAQPDKSGLPSDRFSAERPEGSISTLTIQRTEQRDSAMYRCASSFSAGVQETQYFGPGTRLLVL.

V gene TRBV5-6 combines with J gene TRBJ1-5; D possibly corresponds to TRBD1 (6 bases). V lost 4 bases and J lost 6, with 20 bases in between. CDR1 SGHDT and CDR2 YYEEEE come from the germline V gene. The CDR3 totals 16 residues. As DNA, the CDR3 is TGTGCCAGCAGCCCATATGCGGGGGCCGCAGGTCAGCCCCAGCATTTT. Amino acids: CASSPYAGAAGQPQHF.

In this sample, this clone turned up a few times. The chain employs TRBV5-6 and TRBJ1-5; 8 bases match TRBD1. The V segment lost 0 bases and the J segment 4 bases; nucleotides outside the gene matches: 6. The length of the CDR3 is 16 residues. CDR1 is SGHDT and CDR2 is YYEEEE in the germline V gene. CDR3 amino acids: CASSLGRTGRNQPQHF. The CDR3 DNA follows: TGTGCCAGCAGCTTGGGGAGGACAGGGAGGAATCAGCCCCAGCATTTT.

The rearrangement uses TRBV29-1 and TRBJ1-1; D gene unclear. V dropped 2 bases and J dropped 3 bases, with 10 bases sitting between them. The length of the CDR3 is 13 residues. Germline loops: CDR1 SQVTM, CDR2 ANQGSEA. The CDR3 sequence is CSVERGGDTEAFF. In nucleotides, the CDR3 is TGCAGCGTTGAACGGGGTGGGGACACTGAAGCTTTCTTT.

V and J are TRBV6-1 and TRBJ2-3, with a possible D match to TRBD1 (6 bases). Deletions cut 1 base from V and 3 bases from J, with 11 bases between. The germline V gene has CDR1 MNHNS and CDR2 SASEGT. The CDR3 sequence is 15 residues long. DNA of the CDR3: TGTGCCAGCAGTGAAGGTGAGGGGGTGACAGATACGCAGTATTTT. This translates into CASSEGEGVTDTQYF.

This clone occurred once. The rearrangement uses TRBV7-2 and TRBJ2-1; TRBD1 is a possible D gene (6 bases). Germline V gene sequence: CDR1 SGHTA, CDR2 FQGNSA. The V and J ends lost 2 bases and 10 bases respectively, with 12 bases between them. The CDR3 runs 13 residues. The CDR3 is CASSLSGTKEQFF. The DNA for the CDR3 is TGTGCCAGCAGCTTATCTGGGACAAAAGAGCAGTTCTTC.

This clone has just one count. As DNA, the CDR3 is TGTGCCAGCAGTCAACGGGGGGGCACCTTTTACAATGAGCAGTTCTTC. As protein: CASSQRGGTFYNEQFF. The chain carries TRBV6-6 and TRBJ2-1, with TRBD2 identical over 8 bases. Germline V gene sequence: CDR1 MNHNY, CDR2 SVGAGI (reference sequence). The CDR3 contains 16 residues. With V trimmed by 5 bases and J by 4 bases, 10 bases remained unmatched.

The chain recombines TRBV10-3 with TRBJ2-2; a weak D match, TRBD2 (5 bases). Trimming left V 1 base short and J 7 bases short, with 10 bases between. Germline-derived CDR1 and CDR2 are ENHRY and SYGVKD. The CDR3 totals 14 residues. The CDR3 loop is CAISEWEIDGELFF. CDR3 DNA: TGTGCCATCAGTGAGTGGGAGATAGACGGGGAGCTGTTTTTT.

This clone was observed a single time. For the CDR3, the DNA is TGTGCCAGCAGCTTAACAAGCCTAAACACTGAAGCTTTCTTT. Its protein is CASSLTSLNTEAFF. The chain recombines TRBV7-3 with TRBJ1-1; D remains unclear. The V end lost 0 bases, the J end lost 2 bases, and 7 bases lay between the germline ends. The CDR3 has 14 residues. CDR1 SGHTA and CDR2 FQGTGA come from the germline V gene.

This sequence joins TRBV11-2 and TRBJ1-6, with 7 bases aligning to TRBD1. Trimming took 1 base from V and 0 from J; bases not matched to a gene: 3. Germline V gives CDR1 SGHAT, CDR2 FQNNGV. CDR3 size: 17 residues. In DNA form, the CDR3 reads TGTGCCAGCAGCTTAGGGGGACAGAGCTCCTATAATTCACCCCTCCACTTT. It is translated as CASSLGGQSSYNSPLHF.

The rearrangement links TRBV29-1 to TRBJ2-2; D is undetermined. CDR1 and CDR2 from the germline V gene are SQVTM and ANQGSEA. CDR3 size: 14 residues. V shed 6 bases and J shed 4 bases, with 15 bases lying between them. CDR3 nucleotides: TGCAGCGTCCTGACTGGCCGCATCACCGGGGAGCTGTTTTTT. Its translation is CSVLTGRITGELFF.

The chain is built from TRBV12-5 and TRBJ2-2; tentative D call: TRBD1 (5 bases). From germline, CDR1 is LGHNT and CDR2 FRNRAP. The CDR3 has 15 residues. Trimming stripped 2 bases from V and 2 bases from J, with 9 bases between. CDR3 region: CASGLWGLNTGELFF. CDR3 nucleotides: TGTGCTAGTGGTTTGTGGGGCCTCAACACCGGGGAGCTGTTTTTT.